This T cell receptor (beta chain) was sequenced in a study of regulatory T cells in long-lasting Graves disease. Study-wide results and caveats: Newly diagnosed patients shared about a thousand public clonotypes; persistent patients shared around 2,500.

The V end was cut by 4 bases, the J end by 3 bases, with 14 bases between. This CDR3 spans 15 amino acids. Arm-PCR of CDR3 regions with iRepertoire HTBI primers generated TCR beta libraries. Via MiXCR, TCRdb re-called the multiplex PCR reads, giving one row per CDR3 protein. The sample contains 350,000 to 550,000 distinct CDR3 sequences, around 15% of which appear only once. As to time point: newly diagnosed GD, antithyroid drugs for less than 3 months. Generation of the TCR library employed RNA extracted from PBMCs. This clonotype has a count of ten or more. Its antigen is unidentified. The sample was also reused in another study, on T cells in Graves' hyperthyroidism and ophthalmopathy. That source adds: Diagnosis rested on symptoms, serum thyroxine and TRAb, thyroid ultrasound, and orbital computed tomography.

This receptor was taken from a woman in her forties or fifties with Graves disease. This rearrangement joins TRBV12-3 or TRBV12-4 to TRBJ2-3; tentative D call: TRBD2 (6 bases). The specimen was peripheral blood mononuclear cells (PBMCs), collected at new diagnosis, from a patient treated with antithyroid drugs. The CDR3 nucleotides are TGTGCCAGCAGTTCCAGACTAGGGCGGACAGATACGCAGTATTTT. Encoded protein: CASSSRLGRTDTQYF.